The T cell receptor (beta chain) under discussion was sequenced for a study of blood T cell repertoires in COVID-19. Study information: Samples taken during acute and convalescent COVID-19 were collected in the United States, Italy and Spain. Sample material is recorded as cDNA or gDNA derived from T cells, B-cell-depleted T cells, or PBMCs.

Only in-frame clones appear in the TCRdb table, and some are missing; sequencing was by immunoSEQ multiplex PCR. This table has some 190,000 clones, roughly 80% appearing once. This clone was picked up a small number of times. During active infection, Seattle patients enrolled and were then monitored through disease. With 1 base removed from V and 5 bases from J, the gap between germline ends came to 11 bases. Germline CDR1 and CDR2: SGHTA and FQGNSA. The CDR3 consists of 14 residues. This sequence joins TRBV7-2 and TRBJ1-1; perhaps TRBD1 as D (6 bases). Sequenced material: peripheral blood. The source of this sequence is an older woman with COVID-19, enrolled during active disease. The CDR3 DNA reads TGTGCCAGCAGCTTAGATCAGGGGCGGACTGAAGCTTTCTTT. Its translation: CASSLDQGRTEAFF.